Given below is one T cell receptor (beta chain) in context. This record belongs to a study of OX40 agonist ivuxolimab in advanced cancers. V lost 1 base to trimming and J lost 3 bases, with 6 bases between them. The CDR3 spans 14 residues. Germline V gene data show CDR1 as SGHTA and CDR2 as FQGNSA. Baseline, cycle 4 day 1, and cycle 7 day 1 were the blood sampling points. Measured with immunoSEQ multiplex PCR; TCRdb has only the in-frame clones, and not every one. The data contain around 99,000 clones, around 90% of them singletons. V is TRBV7-2 and J is TRBJ2-2, with unresolved D. The source is an adult with an advanced solid tumor such as melanoma, head and neck, liver or kidney cancer. Sequences were derived from CD4+ or CD8+ T cells sorted from blood, sampled in a trial of the OX40 agonist ivuxolimab. The CDR3 is CASSLDRYTGELFF. The CDR3 bases are TGTGCCAGCAGCTTAGACAGATACACCGGGGAGCTGTTTTTT.